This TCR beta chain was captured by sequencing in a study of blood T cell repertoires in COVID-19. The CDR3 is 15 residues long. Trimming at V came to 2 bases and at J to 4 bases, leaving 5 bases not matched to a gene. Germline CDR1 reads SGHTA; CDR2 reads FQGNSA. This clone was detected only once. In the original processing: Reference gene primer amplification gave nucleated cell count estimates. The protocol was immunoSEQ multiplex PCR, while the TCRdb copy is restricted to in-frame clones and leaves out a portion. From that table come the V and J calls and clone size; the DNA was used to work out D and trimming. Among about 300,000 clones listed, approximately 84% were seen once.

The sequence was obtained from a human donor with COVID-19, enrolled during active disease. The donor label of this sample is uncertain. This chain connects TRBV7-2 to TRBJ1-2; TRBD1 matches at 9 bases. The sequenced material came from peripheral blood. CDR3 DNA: TGTGCCAGCAGCTTAACAACAGGGGGCCCCTATGGCTACACCTTC. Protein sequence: CASSLTTGGPYGYTF.